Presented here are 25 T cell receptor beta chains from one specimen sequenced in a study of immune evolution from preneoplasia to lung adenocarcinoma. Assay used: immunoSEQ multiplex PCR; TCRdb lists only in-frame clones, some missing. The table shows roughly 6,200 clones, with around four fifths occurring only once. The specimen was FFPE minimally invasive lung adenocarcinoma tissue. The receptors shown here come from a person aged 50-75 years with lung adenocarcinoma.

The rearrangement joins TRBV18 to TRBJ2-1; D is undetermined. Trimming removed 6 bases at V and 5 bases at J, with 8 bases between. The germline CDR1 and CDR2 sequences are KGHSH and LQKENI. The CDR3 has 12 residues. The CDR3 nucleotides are TGTGCCAGCTCCGCGGTTCACAATGAGCAGTTCTTC. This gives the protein CASSAVHNEQFF.

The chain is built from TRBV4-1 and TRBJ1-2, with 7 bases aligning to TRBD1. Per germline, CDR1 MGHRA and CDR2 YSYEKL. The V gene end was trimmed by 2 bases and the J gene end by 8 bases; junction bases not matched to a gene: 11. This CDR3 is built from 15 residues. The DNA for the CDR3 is TGCGCCAGCAGCCAACGCCCTGACAGGGAGAGAGGCTACACCTTC. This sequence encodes CASSQRPDRERGYTF.

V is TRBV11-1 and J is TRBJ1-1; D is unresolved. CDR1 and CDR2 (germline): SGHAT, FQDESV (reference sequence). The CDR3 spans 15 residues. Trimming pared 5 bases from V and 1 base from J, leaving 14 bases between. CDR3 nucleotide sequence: TGTGCCAGCAGCGCCCAATCAGGAGCGAACACTGAAGCTTTCTTT. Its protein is CASSAQSGANTEAFF.

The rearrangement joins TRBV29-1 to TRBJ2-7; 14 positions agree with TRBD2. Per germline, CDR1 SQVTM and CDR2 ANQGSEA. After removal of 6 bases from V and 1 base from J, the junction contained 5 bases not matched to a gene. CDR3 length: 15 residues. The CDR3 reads CSVPGTSGGSYEQYF. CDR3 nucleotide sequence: TGCAGCGTACCCGGGACTAGCGGGGGTTCCTACGAGCAGTACTTC.

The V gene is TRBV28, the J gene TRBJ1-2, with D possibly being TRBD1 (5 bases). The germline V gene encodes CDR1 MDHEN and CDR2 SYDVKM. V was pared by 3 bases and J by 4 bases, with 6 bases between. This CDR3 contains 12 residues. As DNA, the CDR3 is TGTGCCAGCAGTTTGGGGCTCTATGGCTACACCTTC. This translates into CASSLGLYGYTF.

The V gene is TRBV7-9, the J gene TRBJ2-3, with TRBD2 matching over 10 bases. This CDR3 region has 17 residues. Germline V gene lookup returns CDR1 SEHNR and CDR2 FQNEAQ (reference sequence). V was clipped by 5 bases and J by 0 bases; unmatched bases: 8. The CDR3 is CASSREKTSGSTDTQYF. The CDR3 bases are TGTGCCAGCAGCCGCGAAAAGACTAGCGGGAGCACAGATACGCAGTATTTT.

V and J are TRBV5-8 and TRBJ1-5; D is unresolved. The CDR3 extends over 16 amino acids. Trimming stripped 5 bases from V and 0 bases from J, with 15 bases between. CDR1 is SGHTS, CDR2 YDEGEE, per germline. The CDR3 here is CASSPLAGISNQPQHF. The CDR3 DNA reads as TGTGCCAGCAGTCCTCTCGCGGGGATTAGCAATCAGCCCCAGCATTTT.

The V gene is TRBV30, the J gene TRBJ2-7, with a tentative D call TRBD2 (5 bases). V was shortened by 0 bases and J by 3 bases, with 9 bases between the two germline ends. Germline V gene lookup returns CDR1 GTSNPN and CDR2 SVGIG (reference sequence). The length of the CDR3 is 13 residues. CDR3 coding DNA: TGTGCCTGGAGTGTGTCCGAGGGCTACGAGCAGTACTTC. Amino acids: CAWSVSEGYEQYF.

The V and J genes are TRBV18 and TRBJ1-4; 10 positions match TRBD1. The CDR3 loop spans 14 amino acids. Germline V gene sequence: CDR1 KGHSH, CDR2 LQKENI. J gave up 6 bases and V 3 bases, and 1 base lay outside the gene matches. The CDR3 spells CASSPGTGDEKLFF. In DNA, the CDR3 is TGTGCCAGCTCACCCGGGACAGGGGATGAAAAACTGTTTTTT.

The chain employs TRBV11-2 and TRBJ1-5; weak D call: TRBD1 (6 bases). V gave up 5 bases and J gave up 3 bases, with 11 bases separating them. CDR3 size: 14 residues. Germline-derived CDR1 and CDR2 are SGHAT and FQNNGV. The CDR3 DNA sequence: TGTGCCAGCAGCGACGGACAGTACAATCAGCCCCAGCATTTT. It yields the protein CASSDGQYNQPQHF. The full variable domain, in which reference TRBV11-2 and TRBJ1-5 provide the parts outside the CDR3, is EAGVAQSPRYKIIEKRQSVAFWCNPISGHATLYWYQQILGQGPKLLIQFQNNGVVDDSQLPKDRFSAERLKGVDSTLKIQPAKLEDSAVYLCASSDGQYNQPQHFGDGTRLSIL.

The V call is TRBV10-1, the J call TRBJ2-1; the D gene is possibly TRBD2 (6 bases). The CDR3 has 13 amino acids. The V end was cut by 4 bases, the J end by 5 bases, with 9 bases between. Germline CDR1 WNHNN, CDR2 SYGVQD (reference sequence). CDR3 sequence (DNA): TGCGCCAGCAGTGGTGGACTAAACAATGAGCAGTTCTTC. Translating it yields CASSGGLNNEQFF.

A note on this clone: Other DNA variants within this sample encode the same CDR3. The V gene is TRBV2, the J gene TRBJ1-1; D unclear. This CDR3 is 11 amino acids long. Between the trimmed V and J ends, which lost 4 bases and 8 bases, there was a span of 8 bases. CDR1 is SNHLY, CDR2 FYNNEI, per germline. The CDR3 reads CASSGEVEAFF. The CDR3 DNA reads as TGTGCCAGCAGTGGCGAGGTCGAAGCTTTCTTT.

CDR3 protein: CASSELAGGDYNEQFF. The CDR3 nucleotides are TGCGCCAGCAGTGAGTTAGCGGGGGGGGACTACAATGAGCAGTTCTTC. The chain combines TRBV10-1 with TRBJ2-1, with 11 bases aligning to TRBD2. Germline V gene data show CDR1 as WNHNN and CDR2 as SYGVQD (reference sequence). The length of the CDR3 is 16 residues. V shed 1 base, J shed 3 bases, and the junction held 2 bases outside the gene matches.

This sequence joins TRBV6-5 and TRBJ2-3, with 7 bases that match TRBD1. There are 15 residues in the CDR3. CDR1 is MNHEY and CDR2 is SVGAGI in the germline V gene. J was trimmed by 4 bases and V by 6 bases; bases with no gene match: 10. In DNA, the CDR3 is TGTGCCAGCAGCCCTCGACAGGGAGTCGCAGATACGCAGTATTTT. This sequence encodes CASSPRQGVADTQYF.

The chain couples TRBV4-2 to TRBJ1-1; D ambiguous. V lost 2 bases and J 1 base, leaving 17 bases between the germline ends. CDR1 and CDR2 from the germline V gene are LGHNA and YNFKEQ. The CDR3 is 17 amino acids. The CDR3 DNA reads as TGTGCCAGCAGCCAACCAAGGGAGGCACTGAGGAACACTGAAGCTTTCTTT. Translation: CASSQPREALRNTEAFF.

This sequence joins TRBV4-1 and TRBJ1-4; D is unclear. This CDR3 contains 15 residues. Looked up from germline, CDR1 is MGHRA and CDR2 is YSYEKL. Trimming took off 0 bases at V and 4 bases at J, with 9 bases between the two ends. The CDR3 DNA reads TGCGCCAGCAGCCAAGATAGGGTCATTAATGAAAAACTGTTTTTT. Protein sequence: CASSQDRVINEKLFF.

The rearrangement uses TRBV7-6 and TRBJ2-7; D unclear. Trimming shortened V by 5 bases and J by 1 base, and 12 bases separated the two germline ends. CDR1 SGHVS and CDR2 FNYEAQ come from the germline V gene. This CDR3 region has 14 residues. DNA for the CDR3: TGTGCCAGCAGCCCCCGGACGGAATCCTACGAGCAGTACTTC. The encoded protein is CASSPRTESYEQYF.

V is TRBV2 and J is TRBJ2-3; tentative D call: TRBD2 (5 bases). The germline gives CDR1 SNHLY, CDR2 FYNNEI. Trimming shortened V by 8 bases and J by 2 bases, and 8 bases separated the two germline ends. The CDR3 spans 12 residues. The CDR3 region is CASRRDTDTQYF. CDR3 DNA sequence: TGTGCCAGCCGACGGGACACAGATACGCAGTATTTT.

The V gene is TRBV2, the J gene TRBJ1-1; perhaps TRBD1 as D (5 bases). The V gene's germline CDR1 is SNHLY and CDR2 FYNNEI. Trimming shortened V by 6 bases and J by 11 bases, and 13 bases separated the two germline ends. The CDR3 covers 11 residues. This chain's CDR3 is CASRGGETAFF. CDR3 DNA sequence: TGTGCCAGCAGGGGGGGGGAAACGGCTTTCTTT.

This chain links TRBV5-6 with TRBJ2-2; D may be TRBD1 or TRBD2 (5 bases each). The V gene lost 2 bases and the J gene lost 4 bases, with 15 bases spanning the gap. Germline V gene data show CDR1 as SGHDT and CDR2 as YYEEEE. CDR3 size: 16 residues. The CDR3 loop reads CASSFSPGHSTGELFF. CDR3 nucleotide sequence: TGTGCCAGCAGCTTTTCGCCGGGGCATAGCACCGGGGAGCTGTTTTTT.

The CDR3 region is CASSLGLRNTEAFF. CDR3 DNA: TGTGCCAGCAGCTTGGGACTCCGGAACACTGAAGCTTTCTTT. The V and J genes are TRBV14 and TRBJ1-1; D is possibly TRBD1 (5 bases). The CDR3 totals 14 residues. Germline V gene sequence: CDR1 SGHDN, CDR2 FVKESK. Between the trimmed V and J ends, which lost 5 bases and 1 base, there was a span of 11 bases.

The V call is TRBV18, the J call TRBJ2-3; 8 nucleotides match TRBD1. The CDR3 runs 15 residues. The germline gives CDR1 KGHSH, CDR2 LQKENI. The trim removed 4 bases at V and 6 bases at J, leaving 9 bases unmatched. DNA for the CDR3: TGTGCCAGCTCACGCACCCAGGGGGCAGGGGATACGCAGTATTTT. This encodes CASSRTQGAGDTQYF.

CDR3 nucleotide sequence: TGCAGCGTTGAGGACAGGGGAACGTATGGCTACACCTTC. It encodes CSVEDRGTYGYTF. V usage is TRBV29-1 and J usage is TRBJ1-2; TRBD1 aligns across 9 bases. There are 13 residues in the CDR3. The germline gives CDR1 SQVTM, CDR2 ANQGSEA. After removal of 3 bases from V and 5 bases from J, the junction contained 4 bases not matched to a gene.

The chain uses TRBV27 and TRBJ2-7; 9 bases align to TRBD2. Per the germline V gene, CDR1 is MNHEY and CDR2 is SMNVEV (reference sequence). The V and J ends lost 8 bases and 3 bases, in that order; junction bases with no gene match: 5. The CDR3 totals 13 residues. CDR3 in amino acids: CASAGGFGYEQYF. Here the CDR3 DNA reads TGTGCCAGCGCGGGGGGGTTTGGCTACGAGCAGTACTTC.

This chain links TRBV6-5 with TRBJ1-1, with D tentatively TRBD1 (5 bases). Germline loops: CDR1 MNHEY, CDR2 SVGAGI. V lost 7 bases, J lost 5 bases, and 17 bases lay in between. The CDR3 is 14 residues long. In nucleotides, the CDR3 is TGTGCCAGCACCAAAAGCGTTAGGGGAACTGAAGCTTTCTTT. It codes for CASTKSVRGTEAFF.